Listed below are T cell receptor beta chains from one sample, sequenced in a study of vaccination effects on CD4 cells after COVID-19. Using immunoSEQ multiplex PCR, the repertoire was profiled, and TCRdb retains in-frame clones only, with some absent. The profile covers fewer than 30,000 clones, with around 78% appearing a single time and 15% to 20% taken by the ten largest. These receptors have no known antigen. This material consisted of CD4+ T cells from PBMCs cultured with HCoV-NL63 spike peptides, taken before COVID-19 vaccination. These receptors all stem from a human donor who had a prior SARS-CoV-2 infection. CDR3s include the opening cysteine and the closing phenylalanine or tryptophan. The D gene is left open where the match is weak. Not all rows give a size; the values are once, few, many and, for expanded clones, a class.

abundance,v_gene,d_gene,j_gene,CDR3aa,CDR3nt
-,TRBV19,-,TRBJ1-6,CASSGGTGNPADSPLHF,TGTGCCAGTAGTGGCGGAACAGGGAACCCCGCGGATTCACCCCTCCACTTT
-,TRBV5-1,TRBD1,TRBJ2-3,CASSAYWTGTGDTQYF,TGCGCCAGCAGCGCTTACTGGACAGGGACGGGAGATACGCAGTATTTT
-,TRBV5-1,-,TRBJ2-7,CASSGGAGLVSYEQYF,TGCGCCAGCAGTGGGGGGGCGGGCTTGGTCTCCTACGAGCAGTACTTC
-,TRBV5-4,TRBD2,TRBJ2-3,CASSLSSGRVMDTQYF,TGTGCCAGCAGCCTCTCCAGCGGGAGGGTGATGGATACGCAGTATTTT
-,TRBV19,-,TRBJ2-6,CASSITGTQGANVLTF,TGTGCCAGTAGTATCACAGGGACGCAAGGGGCCAACGTCCTGACTTTC
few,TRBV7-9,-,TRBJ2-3,CASSLGDPTDTQYF,TGTGCCAGCAGCTTAGGGGATCCCACAGATACGCAGTATTTT
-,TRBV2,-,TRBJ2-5,CASSEQGLRETQYF,TGTGCCAGCAGTGAACAAGGTCTCCGGGAGACCCAGTACTTC
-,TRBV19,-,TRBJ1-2,CASSTATANYGYTF,TGTGCCAGTAGTACGGCAACGGCTAACTATGGCTACACCTTC
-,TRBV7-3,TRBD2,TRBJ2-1,CASSARPSGGPYNYNEQFF,TGTGCCAGCAGCGCACGGCCTAGCGGGGGCCCTTACAACTACAATGAGCAGTTCTTC
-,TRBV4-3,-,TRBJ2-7,CASSQRWSGDTHEQYF,TGCGCCAGCAGCCAAAGATGGTCGGGGGATACCCACGAGCAGTACTTC